This T cell receptor beta chain is from a study of T-cell memory formation after mild COVID-19. Study information: TCR clustering was largely donor specific.

This clonotype was seen a few times. Its antigen remains unidentified. With constant-segment primers, 5'RACE yielded cDNA libraries of TCR alpha and TCR beta that carried sample barcodes and UMIs. TCRdb independently ran MiXCR on the 5' RACE reads; one entry per CDR3 protein. The table lists 470,000 or so distinct CDR3 sequences, about 23% of them singletons. Trimming stripped 0 bases from V and 8 bases from J, with 10 bases between. Germline CDR1 reads MNHEY; CDR2 reads SVGAGI. This CDR3 contains 13 residues. General study results and limits: Day 15 to 85 contracting clones showed balanced CD4/CD8; later expanders leaned CD4+.

This sequence originates from an adult woman who had mild COVID-19 (a few samples of this study predate the infection). Cell type and time point are not known. The chain uses TRBV6-5 and TRBJ1-2; D is uncertain. Sequencing was performed on PBMCs or a T cell subset sorted from them (not recorded which). CDR3 sequence reads: CASSYSAGYGYTF. In nucleotides, the CDR3 is TGTGCCAGCAGTTACTCAGCCGGGTACGGCTACACCTTC.